This T cell receptor beta chain derives from a study of lymphopenia after photon versus proton radiotherapy. General study points: Post-nadir diversity loss with photons came from oligoclonal expansion, particularly CD8+ Temra cells. Better survival with proton therapy was suggested as possible, not demonstrated. Relative stability marked proton patients; photon patients lost diversity and naive cells. Larger post-nadir TCR diversity loss correlated inversely with survival in deceased patients.

Generated by immunoSEQ multiplex PCR, the TCRdb table keeps only in-frame clones and is missing some. Found here are 160,000 or so clones, less than 90% of them singletons; the top ten hold approximately 4.8%. Germline loops: CDR1 LGHNA, CDR2 YNFKEQ. V was pared by 5 bases and J by 0 bases, with 5 bases of the junction left unmatched. The CDR3 extends over 17 amino acids. In the case of this clone: Its antigen is still unknown.

The receptor was derived from a middle-aged man with gastric cancer. The chain combines TRBV4-2 with TRBJ2-7, with 15 nucleotides matching TRBD2. The sequences come from peripheral blood, collected from a patient treated with photon-based radiotherapy. DNA of the CDR3: TGTGCCAGCAGCGTCGGACTAGCGGGAGGGCGCTCCTACGAGCAGTACTTC. Its translation is CASSVGLAGGRSYEQYF.